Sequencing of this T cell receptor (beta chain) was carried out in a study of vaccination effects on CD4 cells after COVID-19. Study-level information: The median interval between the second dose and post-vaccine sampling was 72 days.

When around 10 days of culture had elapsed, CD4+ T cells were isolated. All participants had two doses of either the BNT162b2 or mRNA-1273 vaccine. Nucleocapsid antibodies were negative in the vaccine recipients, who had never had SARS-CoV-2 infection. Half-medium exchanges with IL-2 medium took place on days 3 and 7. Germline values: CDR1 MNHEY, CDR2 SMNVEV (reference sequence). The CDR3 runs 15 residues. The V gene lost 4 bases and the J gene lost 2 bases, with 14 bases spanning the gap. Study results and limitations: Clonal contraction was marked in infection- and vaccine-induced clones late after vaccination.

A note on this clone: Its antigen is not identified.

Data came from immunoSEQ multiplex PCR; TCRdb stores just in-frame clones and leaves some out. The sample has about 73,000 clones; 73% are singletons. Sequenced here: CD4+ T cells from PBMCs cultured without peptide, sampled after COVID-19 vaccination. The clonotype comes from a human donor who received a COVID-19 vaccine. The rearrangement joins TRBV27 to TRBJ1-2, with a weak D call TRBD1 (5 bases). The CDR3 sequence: CASSSLREGNYGYTF. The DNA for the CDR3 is TGTGCCAGCAGTTCCCTCAGGGAGGGGAACTATGGCTACACCTTC.